These 5 T cell receptor beta chains came from one sample sequenced in a study of cytomegalovirus exposure and HLA in healthy donors. PCR used 60 Vbeta primers and 13 Jbeta primers. Sequencing was performed with immunoSEQ multiplex PCR; in TCRdb, only in-frame clones are kept and a portion is missing. The sample's table shows some 130,000 clones. The sequenced sample was PBMCs. The receptors were sampled from a man aged 18 to 30 in good health and CMV-seronegative.

The V call is TRBV7-2, the J call TRBJ1-5, with 8 positions matching TRBD1. Germline V CDR1 and CDR2: SGHTA, FQGNSA. The ends lost 5 bases at V and 8 bases at J; junction bases unmatched: 14. This CDR3 comprises 16 residues. CDR3 nucleotides: TGTGCCAGCAGCGAATGGACAGGGCGCGGGGTAAAGCCCCAGCATTTT. Protein product: CASSEWTGRGVKPQHF.

About this clone: Other nucleotide sequences in the sample specify the same CDR3. The chain employs TRBV7-3 and TRBJ2-3; unclear D gene. The CDR3 has 12 amino acids. Trimming took off 5 bases at V and 0 bases at J, with 3 bases between the two ends. CDR1 and CDR2 from the germline V gene are SGHTA and FQGTGA. The CDR3 spells CASSPSTDTQYF. In DNA form, the CDR3 reads TGTGCCAGCAGCCCTAGCACAGATACGCAGTATTTT.

The chain combines TRBV9 with TRBJ2-1; 8 nucleotides agree with TRBD2. The trim removed 4 bases at V and 7 bases at J, leaving 10 bases unmatched. Germline CDR1 is SGDLS and CDR2 is YYNGEE. The CDR3 spans 15 residues. In DNA, the CDR3 is TGTGCCAGCAGCAGGAGCGGGAGTCCGGGGAATGAGCAGTTCTTC. Protein: CASSRSGSPGNEQFF.

The chain combines TRBV19 with TRBJ2-3, with 7 positions matching TRBD1. V lost 5 bases and J lost 4; bases outside the gene matches: 9. Germline loops: CDR1 LNHDA, CDR2 SQIVND (reference sequence). The CDR3 has 15 amino acids. The CDR3, as DNA: TGTGCCAGTAGTGCACCTACAGGGGACGCAGATACGCAGTATTTT. This sequence encodes CASSAPTGDADTQYF.

The chain couples TRBV5-1 to TRBJ2-1; TRBD2 might be the D (7 bases). Germline lookup yields CDR1 SGHRS and CDR2 YFSETQ. CDR3 size: 15 residues. V was shortened by 2 bases and J by 4 bases, with 13 bases between the two germline ends. Written as DNA, the CDR3 is TGCGCCAGCAGCTTTGCGGGGGCCGAATACAATGAGCAGTTCTTC. Its protein product is CASSFAGAEYNEQFF.